This T cell receptor (beta chain) was sequenced during a study of blood T cell repertoires in COVID-19. Study information: From T cells, B-cell-depleted T cells, or PBMCs came the material, which was cDNA or gDNA.

Which cohort a participant joined came from the clinical history participants gave. Up to 2 weeks before entering the study, exposed participants had met a COVID-19 case. CDR3 size: 17 residues. V lost 1 base, J lost 0 bases, and 14 bases lay in between. Germline V gene data show CDR1 as SGHTS and CDR2 as YDEGEE. Sequenced by immunoSEQ multiplex PCR; TCRdb stores in-frame clones only, minus some. This sample has about 250,000 clones; 80% to 90% occur once, and the top ten carry 2.5% to 4%. The sequencing sample was made of PBMCs or T cells enriched from blood (not recorded which). The chain uses TRBV5-8 and TRBJ1-5; tentative D call: TRBD1 (6 bases). The source is a woman in her 40s who had been exposed to COVID-19. Here the CDR3 reads CASSLLGASYSNQPQHF. CDR3 bases: TGTGCCAGCAGCTTGCTGGGGGCCTCTTATAGCAATCAGCCCCAGCATTTT.